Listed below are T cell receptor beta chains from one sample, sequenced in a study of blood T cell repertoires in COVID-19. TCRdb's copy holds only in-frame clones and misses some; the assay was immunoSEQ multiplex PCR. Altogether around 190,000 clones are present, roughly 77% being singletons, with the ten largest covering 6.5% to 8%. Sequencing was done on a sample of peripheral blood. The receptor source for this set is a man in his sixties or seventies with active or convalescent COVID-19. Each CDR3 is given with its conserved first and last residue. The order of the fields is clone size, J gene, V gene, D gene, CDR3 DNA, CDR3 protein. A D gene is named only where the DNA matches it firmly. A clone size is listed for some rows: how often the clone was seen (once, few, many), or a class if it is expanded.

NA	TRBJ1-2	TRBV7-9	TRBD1	TGTGCCAGCAGCTTACTGGCGGACAGGGGGGCTGGCTACACCTTC	CASSLLADRGAGYTF
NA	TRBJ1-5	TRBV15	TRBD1	TGTGCCACCAGCACGGACAGGGCTAGCAATCAGCCCCAGCATTTT	CATSTDRASNQPQHF
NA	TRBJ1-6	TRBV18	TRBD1	TGTGCCAGCTCACCGGGACAGCGTAATTCACCCCTCCACTTT	CASSPGQRNSPLHF
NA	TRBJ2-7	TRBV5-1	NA	TGCGCCAGCAGCTTATTGGGCCGCCACGAGCAGTACTTC	CASSLLGRHEQYF
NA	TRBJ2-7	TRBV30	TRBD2	TGTGCCTGGAGTGGCGGGGGCTACGAGCAGTACTTC	CAWSGGGYEQYF
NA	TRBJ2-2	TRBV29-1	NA	TGCAGCGTTGGCGGCAGGGACACCGGGGAGCTGTTTTTT	CSVGGRDTGELFF
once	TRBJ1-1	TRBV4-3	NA	TGCGCCAGCAGCCAAGGACAGCGGGGAGTTAACACTGAAGCTTTCTTT	CASSQGQRGVNTEAFF
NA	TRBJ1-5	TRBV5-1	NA	TGCGCCAGCAGCTTGGATGGACAAAGTTTTCAGCCCCAGCATTTT	CASSLDGQSFQPQHF
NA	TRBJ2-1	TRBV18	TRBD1	TGTGCCAGCTCACCGGGGGACAGAAGCAATGAGCAGTTCTTC	CASSPGDRSNEQFF
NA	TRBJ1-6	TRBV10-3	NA	TGTGCCATCAGTGATACAGGGCTGGATTCACCCCTCCACTTT	CAISDTGLDSPLHF
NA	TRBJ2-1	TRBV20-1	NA	TGCAGTGCTAGTCGCAGGGAAAACTACAATGAGCAGTTCTTC	CSASRRENYNEQFF
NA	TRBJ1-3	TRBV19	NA	TGTGCCAGTAGCCGCGGGGGGCAGGGGTCTGGAAACACCATATATTTT	CASSRGGQGSGNTIYF
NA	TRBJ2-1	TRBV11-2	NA	TGTGCCAGCAGCCTTACCAGGACAAAATCTGAGCAGTTCTTC	CASSLTRTKSEQFF
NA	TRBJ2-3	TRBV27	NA	TGTGCCAGCAGTCAAAGGGACACCTATTTTAGCACAGATACGCAGTATTTT	CASSQRDTYFSTDTQYF
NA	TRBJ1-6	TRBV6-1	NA	TGTGCCAGCAGTGAAGGACAGGTCGGGACACCCCTCCACTTT	CASSEGQVGTPLHF
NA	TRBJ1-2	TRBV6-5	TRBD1	TGTGCCAGCGGGGACAGGGGCTATGGCTACACCTTC	CASGDRGYGYTF
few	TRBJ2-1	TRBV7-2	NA	TGTGCCAGCAGCCGCCCCACAGGGCTTGAGCAGTTCTTC	CASSRPTGLEQFF
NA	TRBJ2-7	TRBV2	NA	TGTGCCAGCAGTGGCTTGGACAGAGATTACGAGCAGTACTTC	CASSGLDRDYEQYF
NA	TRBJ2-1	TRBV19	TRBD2	TGTGCCACCCAACCGACTAGCGGGAGTGCCAATGAGCAGTTCTTC	CATQPTSGSANEQFF
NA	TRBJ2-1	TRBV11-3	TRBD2	TGTGCCAGCAGCTTAGGGGGACTAAGAGATAGTGAGCAGTTCTTC	CASSLGGLRDSEQFF
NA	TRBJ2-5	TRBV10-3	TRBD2	TGTGCCATCAGGGGCGGGGGGGCCGTAGAGACCCAGTACTTC	CAIRGGGAVETQYF
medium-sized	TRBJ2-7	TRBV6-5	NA	TGTGCCAGCGGTCGCGGGCCGCCACGGGGCGAGCAGTACTTC	CASGRGPPRGEQYF
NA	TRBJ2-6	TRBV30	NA	TGTGCCTGGAGTGTCGGGGAGTTTCCTGGGGCCAACGTCCTGACTTTC	CAWSVGEFPGANVLTF
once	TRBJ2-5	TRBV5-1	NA	TGCGCCAGCAGCTTGTGGGGGCAGTCGTACCAAGAGACCCAGTACTTC	CASSLWGQSYQETQYF
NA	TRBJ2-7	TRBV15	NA	TGTGCCACCAGCAGAGATCTGGCGGGCTACGAGCAGTACTTC	CATSRDLAGYEQYF
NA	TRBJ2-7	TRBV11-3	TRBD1	TGTGCCAGCAGCTTAGGCCAGGGGGACAGGGCCTACGAGCAGTACTTC	CASSLGQGDRAYEQYF
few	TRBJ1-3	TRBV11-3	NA	TGTGCCAGCAGCTTACCGCAGGACTCTGGAAACACCATATATTTT	CASSLPQDSGNTIYF
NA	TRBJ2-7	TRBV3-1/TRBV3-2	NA	TGTGCCAGCAGCCAAGGAGCCCTCTACGAGCAGTACTTC	CASSQGALYEQYF
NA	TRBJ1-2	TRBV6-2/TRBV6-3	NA	TGTGCCAGCAGTTACGTAGGGAGATACACCTTC	CASSYVGRYTF
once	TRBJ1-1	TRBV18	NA	TGTGCCAGCTCACCCACAGGGAACACTGAAGCTTTCTTT	CASSPTGNTEAFF
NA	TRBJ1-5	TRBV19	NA	TGTGCCAGTAGTACAGGGGTAGGGCAGCCCCAGCATTTT	CASSTGVGQPQHF
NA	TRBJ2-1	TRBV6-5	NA	TGTGCCAGCCTTGAGGACGGTCGGGGTGAGCAGTTCTTC	CASLEDGRGEQFF
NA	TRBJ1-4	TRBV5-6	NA	TGTGCCAGCAGCCGGGGGAATGGCAATGAAAAACTGTTTTTT	CASSRGNGNEKLFF
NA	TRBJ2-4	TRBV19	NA	TGTGCCAGTAGTAATAGCGGAAAAGGCATTCAGTACTTC	CASSNSGKGIQYF
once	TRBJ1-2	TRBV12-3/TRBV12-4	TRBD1	TGTGCCAGCAGTTTACGACAGGGTGGCTACACCTTC	CASSLRQGGYTF
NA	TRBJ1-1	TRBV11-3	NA	TGTGCCAGCAGCTTAGGGGGAGGGAACACTGAAGCTTTCTTT	CASSLGGGNTEAFF
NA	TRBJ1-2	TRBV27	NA	TGTGCCAGCAGTTTAAGGGGATTGTATGGCTACACCTTC	CASSLRGLYGYTF
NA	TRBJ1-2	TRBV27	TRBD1	TGTGCCAGCAGTTACGCAGGGGGCGGCTACACCTTC	CASSYAGGGYTF
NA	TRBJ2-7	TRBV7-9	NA	TGTGCCAGCAGCCCCCTACTTTACTCCTACGAGCAGTACTTC	CASSPLLYSYEQYF
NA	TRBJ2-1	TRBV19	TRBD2	TGTGCTTCTGCCCCCCTAGCGGGAGCGGGGAATGAGCAGTTCTTC	CASAPLAGAGNEQFF
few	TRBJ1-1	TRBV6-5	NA	TGTGCCAGCAGTTACCTAGATCGAACTGAAGCTTTCTTT	CASSYLDRTEAFF